This T cell receptor beta chain originates from a study of blood T cell repertoires in COVID-19. Produced via immunoSEQ multiplex PCR; TCRdb's table is partial and in-frame only. The table includes a few hundred thousand clones, about 88% detected once. CDR1 and CDR2 from the germline V gene are KGHSH and LQKENI. V was pared by 0 bases and J by 5 bases, with 13 bases between. This CDR3 contains 15 residues. This chain connects TRBV18 to TRBJ2-5; TRBD2 might be the D (6 bases). The clonotype originates from a woman aged 30 to 39 who had been exposed to COVID-19. The sequenced material came from PBMCs or T cells enriched from blood (not recorded which). The CDR3 loop reads CASSPPVSGGETQYF. The CDR3 coding sequence is TGTGCCAGCTCACCACCGGTTAGCGGCGGGGAGACCCAGTACTTC.